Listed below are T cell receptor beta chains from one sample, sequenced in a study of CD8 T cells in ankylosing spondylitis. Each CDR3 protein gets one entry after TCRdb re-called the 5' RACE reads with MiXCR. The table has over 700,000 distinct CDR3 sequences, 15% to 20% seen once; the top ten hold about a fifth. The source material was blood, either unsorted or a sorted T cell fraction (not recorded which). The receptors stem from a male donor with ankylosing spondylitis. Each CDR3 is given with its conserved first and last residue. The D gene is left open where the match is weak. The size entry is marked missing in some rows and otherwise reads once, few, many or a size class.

CDR3 DNA: TGTGCCAGCAGAGAGACAGGGGGCCTCTATGGCTACACCTTC; CDR3 protein: CASRETGGLYGYTF; D gene: TRBD1; J gene: TRBJ1-2; V gene: TRBV2; clone size: few
CDR3 DNA: TGTGCCAGCAGTTTTCTGGGGTCGGGACTAGCGGGAGCAGATACGCAGTATTTT; CDR3 protein: CASSFLGSGLAGADTQYF; D gene: TRBD2; J gene: TRBJ2-3; V gene: TRBV27; clone size: -
CDR3 DNA: TGTGCCAGCAGCTTAGGCCGGGGGGAGATCGAGACCCAGTACTTC; CDR3 protein: CASSLGRGEIETQYF; D gene: TRBD2; J gene: TRBJ2-5; V gene: TRBV13; clone size: -
CDR3 DNA: TGTGCCAGCCTTCTAGGGGGGACCGGGGAGCTGTTTTTT; CDR3 protein: CASLLGGTGELFF; D gene: -; J gene: TRBJ2-2; V gene: TRBV2; clone size: -
CDR3 DNA: TGTGCCAGCAGTTTCGGACAGTTCTCCTACGAGCAGTACTTC; CDR3 protein: CASSFGQFSYEQYF; D gene: -; J gene: TRBJ2-7; V gene: TRBV27; clone size: few
CDR3 DNA: TGTGCCTCAACCTCGTCTGTGACAGATACGCAGTATTTT; CDR3 protein: CASTSSVTDTQYF; D gene: -; J gene: TRBJ2-3; V gene: TRBV10-3; clone size: few
CDR3 DNA: TGTGCCATCATTCTGGGGACCTTAGCGGGGGGGCAGACAGATACGCAGTATTTT; CDR3 protein: CAIILGTLAGGQTDTQYF; D gene: TRBD2; J gene: TRBJ2-3; V gene: TRBV10-3; clone size: -
CDR3 DNA: TGCGCCAGCAAACAGGGGTGGAACACTGAAGCTTTCTTT; CDR3 protein: CASKQGWNTEAFF; D gene: TRBD1; J gene: TRBJ1-1; V gene: TRBV5-1; clone size: few
CDR3 DNA: TGTGCCAGTGTAGCGGGAGGCTCGTACGAGCAGTACTTC; CDR3 protein: CASVAGGSYEQYF; D gene: TRBD2; J gene: TRBJ2-7; V gene: TRBV7-9; clone size: many
CDR3 DNA: TGTGCCAGCAGTTACGAAGCGGGACGGGGGGAAAAACTGTTTTTT; CDR3 protein: CASSYEAGRGEKLFF; D gene: -; J gene: TRBJ1-4; V gene: TRBV6-5; clone size: many
CDR3 DNA: TGCGCCAGCAGCTTGGAGGGGGGGACCGGGGAGACCCAGTACTTC; CDR3 protein: CASSLEGGTGETQYF; D gene: -; J gene: TRBJ2-5; V gene: TRBV5-1; clone size: many
CDR3 DNA: TGTGCCAGCAGCTTGACCACCGGGACAGAGCAAGAGACCCAGTACTTC; CDR3 protein: CASSLTTGTEQETQYF; D gene: TRBD1; J gene: TRBJ2-5; V gene: TRBV5-6; clone size: many
CDR3 DNA: TGTGCCAGCAGCCACGGGACAAACGGGGAGCTGTTTTTT; CDR3 protein: CASSHGTNGELFF; D gene: -; J gene: TRBJ2-2; V gene: TRBV3-1; clone size: -
CDR3 DNA: TGCAGTGCTAGTGGCGCTTGGGAGCAGTTCTTC; CDR3 protein: CSASGAWEQFF; D gene: -; J gene: TRBJ2-1; V gene: TRBV20-1; clone size: few
CDR3 DNA: TGTGCCAGCAGCACTTCAGGGATTGAGCAGTTCTTC; CDR3 protein: CASSTSGIEQFF; D gene: -; J gene: TRBJ2-1; V gene: TRBV3-1; clone size: -
CDR3 DNA: TGTGCCAGCAGTGGGGGCGGAGGGAGGATCAGCACAGATACGCAGTATTTT; CDR3 protein: CASSGGGGRISTDTQYF; D gene: -; J gene: TRBJ2-3; V gene: TRBV28; clone size: -
CDR3 DNA: TGTGCCAGAACAGGGACAGGGAGCTCCTACAATGAGCAGTTCTTC; CDR3 protein: CARTGTGSSYNEQFF; D gene: TRBD1; J gene: TRBJ2-1; V gene: TRBV2; clone size: few
CDR3 DNA: TGCAGTGCTAGACAAACAGGGGATGGGTACTTC; CDR3 protein: CSARQTGDGYF; D gene: TRBD1; J gene: TRBJ2-7; V gene: TRBV20-1; clone size: many